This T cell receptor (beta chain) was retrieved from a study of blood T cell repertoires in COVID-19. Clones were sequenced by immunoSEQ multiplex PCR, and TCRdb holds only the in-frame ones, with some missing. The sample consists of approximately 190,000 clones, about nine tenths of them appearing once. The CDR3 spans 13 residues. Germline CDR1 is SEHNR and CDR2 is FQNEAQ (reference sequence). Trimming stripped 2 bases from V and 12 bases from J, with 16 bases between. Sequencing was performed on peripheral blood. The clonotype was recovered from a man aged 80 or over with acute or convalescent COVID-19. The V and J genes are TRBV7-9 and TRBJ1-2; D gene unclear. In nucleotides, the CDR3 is TGTGCCAGCAGCTTATACCGGACGGAGGTGGACACCTTC. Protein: CASSLYRTEVDTF.